The 10 T cell receptor beta chains below were found in one sample sequenced in a study of blood T cell repertoires in COVID-19 (dated by TCRdb to about 2020). Preparation of the library involved the immunoSEQ multiplex PCR assay. TCRdb retrieved this table from immuneACCESS and kept in-frame rearrangements only. Not all clones are present; in checked studies, unresolved V genes account for under half, and no reason is known for the remainder. The sample contains some 69,000 clones, about nine tenths of them found a single time. The ten largest clones add up to 0.4% to 0.55% of the sample. Input material: peripheral blood. All receptors derive from a man aged 50 to 59 with COVID-19, enrolled during active disease.

This chain connects TRBV11-3 to TRBJ1-1; D call uncertain. V was clipped by 3 bases and J by 1 base, with 6 bases between them. Germline lookup yields CDR1 SGHNT and CDR2 YENEEA. The length of the CDR3 is 13 residues. The CDR3 bases are TGTGCCAGCAGCTTCAGGAAGAACACTGAAGCTTTCTTT. Its translation: CASSFRKNTEAFF.

This chain joins TRBV5-5 and TRBJ1-1, with no clear D. Trimming removed 3 bases at V and 4 bases at J, with 13 bases between. CDR3 size: 14 residues. Germline V gives CDR1 SGHKS, CDR2 YYEKEE (reference sequence). The CDR3 sequence: CASSSYTAGTEAFF. CDR3 bases: TGTGCCAGCAGCTCTTACACAGCAGGCACTGAAGCTTTCTTT.

V is TRBV7-7 and J is TRBJ2-5, with D possibly TRBD1 on 7 matching bases. The V and J ends lost 5 bases and 5 bases respectively, with 18 bases between them. The length of the CDR3 is 15 residues. Germline-derived CDR1 and CDR2 are SSHAT and FNYEAQ (reference sequence). The CDR3 sequence is CASSPVGGGLETQYF. The DNA for the CDR3 is TGTGCCAGCAGCCCCGTTGGAGGGGGCCTGGAGACCCAGTACTTC.

This chain links TRBV5-1 with TRBJ2-5; 9 nucleotides match TRBD2. Germline V gene data show CDR1 as SGHRS and CDR2 as YFSETQ. Trimming cost V 2 bases and J 2 bases; bases outside gene matches: 4. The CDR3 sequence is 15 residues long. Here the CDR3 DNA reads TGCGCCAGCAGCTTACTAGCGGGTGCGCAAGAGACCCAGTACTTC. Its translation is CASSLLAGAQETQYF. Combining the CDR3 with reference TRBV5-1 and TRBJ2-5 gives the whole variable domain KAGVTQTPRYLIKTRGQQVTLSCSPISGHRSVSWYQQTPGQGLQFLFEYFSETQRNKGNFPGRFSGRQFSNSRSEMNVSTLELGDSALYLCASSLLAGAQETQYFGPGTRLLVL.

This rearrangement joins TRBV18 to TRBJ1-2, with D perhaps TRBD1 (5 bases). V lost 5 bases, J lost 8 bases, and 18 bases lay in between. There are 14 residues in the CDR3. Germline CDR1 KGHSH, CDR2 LQKENI. The CDR3 nucleotides are TGTGCCAGCTCAAGGCCTACGGGGGTACGCGGCTACACCTTC. Protein sequence: CASSRPTGVRGYTF. Complete variable domain (other parts from reference TRBV18 and TRBJ1-2): NAGVMQNPRHLVRRRGQEARLRCSPMKGHSHVYWYRQLPEEGLKFMVYLQKENIIDESGMPKERFSAEFPKEGPSILRIQQVVRGDSAAYFCASSRPTGVRGYTFGSGTRLTVV.

This clone was counted a few times. The genes are TRBV7-2 and TRBJ2-7; TRBD2 is a possible D gene (5 bases). Trimming shortened V by 1 base and J by 2 bases, and 9 bases separated the two germline ends. Per germline, CDR1 SGHTA and CDR2 FQGNSA. This CDR3 is built from 14 residues. Written as DNA, the CDR3 is TGTGCCAGCAGCTTAGTTGGAGGAACCTACGAGCAGTACTTC. It encodes CASSLVGGTYEQYF.

V is TRBV6-6 and J is TRBJ1-5, with 10 bases matching TRBD1. Germline CDR1 is MNHNY and CDR2 is SVGAGI (reference sequence). CDR3 length: 15 residues. V lost 6 bases to trimming and J lost 5 bases; unmatched junction nucleotides: 7. The DNA of the CDR3 is TGTGCCAGCAGCCCCACCGGGACAGGGGATCAGCCCCAGCATTTT. It yields the protein CASSPTGTGDQPQHF.

This sequence joins TRBV7-9 and TRBJ1-5, with 7 bases lining up with TRBD1. The junction had 5 bases not matched to a gene; V was cut back by 4 bases and J by 5 bases. Germline V gives CDR1 SEHNR, CDR2 FQNEAQ (reference sequence). This CDR3 spans 14 amino acids. The CDR3 DNA reads TGTGCCAGCAGCTCGACAGGGTGGGATCAGCCCCAGCATTTT. This translates into CASSSTGWDQPQHF.

The J gene is TRBJ1-5, the V gene TRBV18, with 7 bases aligning to TRBD1. The V gene end was trimmed by 2 bases and the J gene end by 5 bases; junction bases not matched to a gene: 9. Germline lookup yields CDR1 KGHSH and CDR2 LQKENI. The CDR3 totals 16 residues. Here the CDR3 DNA reads TGTGCCAGCTCACCAGGGATAGGGGGCAGGGATCAGCCCCAGCATTTT. Residues: CASSPGIGGRDQPQHF.

The J gene is TRBJ1-3, the V gene TRBV5-4; 8 bases are shared with TRBD1. The V gene's germline CDR1 is SGHNT and CDR2 YYREEE (reference sequence). V trimming: 3 bases; J trimming: 6 bases; junction bases outside the gene matches: 5. CDR3 size: 14 residues. CDR3 loop: CASSYLGQANTIYF. In DNA, the CDR3 is TGTGCCAGCAGCTATCTGGGACAGGCAAACACCATATATTTT. Combining the CDR3 with reference TRBV5-4 and TRBJ1-3 gives the whole variable domain ETGVTQSPTHLIKTRGQQVTLRCSSQSGHNTVSWYQQALGQGPQFIFQYYREEENGRGNFPPRFSGLQFPNYSSELNVNALELDDSALYLCASSYLGQANTIYFGEGSWLTVV.